This section outlines one T cell receptor beta chain sequence together with its context. Its antigen is still unknown. Per-base quality was not reported, and no clone a single base away is much larger than it. Lesional scalp punch biopsies and peripheral blood were collected from alopecia areata patients. PBMCs were isolated by density centrifugation and stained for CD3, CD4 and CD8, after which CD4+ and CD8+ T cells were sorted on a FACSAria. This sample was taken from a study of CD8+ T cells in alopecia areata (dated by TCRdb to the late 2010s). With respect to the entire study: Treated patients were enrolled in an open-label pilot trial of oral tofacitinib at 5 to 10 mg twice daily for moderate-to-severe alopecia areata. Patients received tofacitinib for 6 to 18 months and were then followed off drug for 6 months to check for delayed response and recurrence. The study used high-throughput TCRbeta sequencing to examine T cell clonal expansion in alopecia areata, in both the C3H/HeJ mouse model and human patients. On the human side, TCRbeta sequencing was run on scalp tissue and on sorted CD4+ and CD8+ peripheral blood T cells from healthy controls and from alopecia areata patients with either patchy or totalis/universalis disease. Biopsies were taken from tofacitinib-treated patients at baseline and again at 4 and 24 weeks into treatment, and several of those patients also had a later scalp biopsy. Clonality in the scalp was compared among normal scalp (n=4), patchy alopecia areata scalp (n=8), and alopecia totalis/universalis scalp (n=8). RNA was extracted with the PAXgene miRNA kit for fixed scalp, the miRNeasy kit for PBMCs, and the RNeasy kit for mouse skin. TCRbeta CDR3 regions were amplified by immunoSEQ multiplex PCR using 35 Vbeta forward and 13 Jbeta reverse primers.

Compared with germline, V lacks 6 bases and J lacks 6 bases; bases without a gene match: 6. The CDR3, cysteine through phenylalanine, is 14 amino acids long. CDR3 DNA is the only sequence kept; it has 42 bases, read in frame from the first base. CDR1 and CDR2 are drawn from the germline V gene: SQVTM, ANQGSEA. Receptor libraries were prepared by the immunoSEQ multiplex PCR assay. For TCR sequencing, RNA was extracted from every sample and reverse transcribed into cDNA to serve as template. First-strand cDNA was synthesized using SuperScript III with a 2:1 mix of oligo-dT and random hexamers. A synthetic immune receptor repertoire was used to gauge amplification bias, and whatever bias remained was removed computationally. Per the source publication's procedure: Raw reads were preprocessed to remove errors, and CDR3 was defined by IMGT conventions from the conserved cysteine to phenylalanine. Clonality was calculated as 1 minus Shannon entropy normalized by log2 of the number of productive unique TCRs. Whether each scalp clone was CD4 or CD8 was inferred by checking scalp TCRbeta sequences against the CD4 and CD8 repertoires from sorted blood. As stored in TCRdb, this immuneACCESS dataset retains in-frame rearrangements with V and J assigned. A fraction of the clones does not appear; measured against another copy, unresolved V genes explain less than half of the discrepancy, and the remainder lacks a known reason. D and trimming were read from the DNA, whereas the V and J calls and clone size are those reported in that table. For this sample the table gives 120,000 to 150,000 clones, of which more than 45% were detected only once. About 6.3% of the sample is held by the ten biggest clonotypes.

The full study reports these points: Unlike mouse skin, where gammadelta T cells dominate, normal human skin contains resident alphabeta T cells that get sequenced too, which complicates analysis of the scalp TCR repertoire. TCR sequences shared between patients were less clear than in mice, possibly partly because of HLA diversity in the patient population. Higher clonality and more expanded CD8+ clones were observed in lesional scalp than in normal scalp, particularly in alopecia totalis/universalis, a finding suggestive of antigenic drive.

The chain is assembled from TRBV29-1 and TRBJ2-3; 13 middle bases align to TRBD2. The receptor's source is a human donor with alopecia areata. Input material: CD4+ T cells sorted from blood. The nucleotide sequence reads TGCAGCGTAGCAGGACTAGCGGGAGCGGATACGCAGTATTTT. It translates to CSVAGLAGADTQYF.